This entry is about one TCR beta chain. The authors drew 7.5 to 10 milliliters of peripheral blood from each donor. They isolated at least 6 million PBMCs from each sample. This sample was taken from a study of blood T cells in healthy people across ages. Combining a sample-barcoded 5' primer with a J-beta primer mix, a second PCR ran for roughly 6 to 12 cycles. Using its own MiXCR run on the 5' RACE reads, TCRdb lists one record per CDR3 protein. The data show about 580,000 distinct CDR3 sequences, roughly 48% seen once. This CDR3 is built from 13 residues. Trimming stripped 11 bases from V and 10 bases from J, with 23 bases between. The germline V gene encodes CDR1 SNHLY and CDR2 FYNNEI.

The rearrangement joins TRBV2 to TRBJ1-1; no clear D. Sequences were obtained from blood. This sequence originates from a man older than 75 in good health. The CDR3 is CAAAETLSLGAFF. The CDR3 nucleotides read TGTGCCGCAGCCGAGACCTTAAGTTTGGGAGCTTTCTTT. Using reference TRBV2 and TRBJ1-1 for the parts outside the CDR3, the full variable domain is EPEVTQTPSHQVTQMGQEVILRCVPISNHLYFYWYRQILGQKVEFLVSFYNNEISEKSEIFDDQFSVERPDGSNFTLKIRSTKLEDSAMYFCAAAETLSLGAFFGQGTRLTVV.